This TCR beta chain was found in a study of T cell responses to AZD1222 COVID-19 vaccine (dated by TCRdb to the early 2020s). In the study overall: AZD1222 recipients with second doses at about 4 weeks or about 12 weeks were pooled, because spike-specific TCR depth and breadth did not differ between schedules. Trial participants were enrolled by age into 18-55, 56-69 and 70-plus year subgroups, with 148, 28 and 57 TCR-sequenced participants respectively. TCR sequencing covered over 230 trial participants: around 210 given two doses of AZD1222 and approximately 26 given two doses of MenACWY control vaccine.

Overall study results and their limits: Participants were mostly white British and included more females than males, and it was suggested by the authors that clonal diversity may have been underestimated. In the small 56-69-year group, the increase in depth fell short of significance, most likely because of low power. After two AZD1222 doses, spike-specific TCR breadth and depth were significantly higher than at day 0 and than in MenACWY recipients. Conclusions about previously exposed vaccinees are limited, since just a handful of AZD1222 recipients were seropositive for SARS-CoV-2 at baseline. Reportedly, close to half of the unique spike-specific TCRs recognized epitopes lying outside the regions that are mutated in the B.1.351 and B.1.1.7 variants. The whole spike protein was spanned by vaccine-associated CD4 TCRs, and dominant responses were seen in regions 160-218 and 743-854. No day 14 peak-response samples were available, so repertoires were characterized only after the peak T cell response.

The time point tag for this specimen amounts to: baseline before first vaccination. Samples from vaccinated people were obtained from the UK trials COV001 and COV002, which included a single-blind randomized controlled phase 2/3 trial of AZD1222 (ChAdOx1 nCoV-19) in healthy adults. Trial participant PBMC samples were collected at day 0 and day 28 after the second dose for TCRbeta chain sequencing. In the case of this clone: Its specific antigen is unknown. The record has no base qualities; no much larger clone is one base away.

The germline V gene specifies SGHRS as CDR1 and YFSETQ as CDR2. Unmatched junction bases come to 0, with V trimmed by 0 bases and J by 6 bases. Including cysteine and phenylalanine, the CDR3 has 13 amino acids. CDR3 DNA is the only sequence kept; it has 39 bases, read in frame from the first base. The CDR3 regions of human TCRbeta chains were analyzed by immunosequencing. Turning to the authors' computational methods: Repertoire TCRs were checked for matches against a reference library of SARS-CoV-2-specific TCRs that had been generated using the MIRA antigen-specificity platform. Breadth meant the fraction of unique TCRs that were SARS-CoV-2-associated, whereas depth meant the fraction of total T cells that were SARS-CoV-2-associated. Using the MIRA data, every spike-specific TCR was mapped to the spike region that the TCR reacted to and assigned to either a CD4 or a CD8 class. Log10-transformed breadth and depth values were compared by one-way ANOVA with Sidak's multiple comparisons tests. The table comes from immuneACCESS by way of TCRdb, which keeps in-frame sequences with V and J called. Part of the clones is missing from these tables; in studies checked, under half for an unresolved V gene and the rest for unknown reasons. V, J and clone size derive from that table, while D and trimming were established from the DNA sequence. Counted in this sample were roughly 110,000 clones; roughly 88% of them appeared once. In total, the top ten clones hold less than 6% of the sample.

The source is an adult in good health. The chain is made from TRBV5-1 and TRBJ1-1; TRBD1 agrees with 9 junctional bases. Sequences were derived from peripheral blood, sampled on day 0 of AZD1222 vaccination. At the DNA level, the sequence is TGCGCCAGCAGCTTGGGACAGGGGGCTGAAGCTTTCTTT. It encodes CASSLGQGAEAFF.